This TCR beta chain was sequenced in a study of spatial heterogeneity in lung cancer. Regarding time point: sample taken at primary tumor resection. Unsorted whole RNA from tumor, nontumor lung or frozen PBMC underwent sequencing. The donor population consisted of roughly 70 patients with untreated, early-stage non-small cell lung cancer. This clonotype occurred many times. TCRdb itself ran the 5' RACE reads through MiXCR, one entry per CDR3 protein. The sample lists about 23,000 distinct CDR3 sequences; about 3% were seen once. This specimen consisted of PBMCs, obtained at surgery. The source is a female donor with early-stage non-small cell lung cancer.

CDR3 nucleotide sequence: TGTGCCAGCATGTACAGGGGGGTGAGGAACACAGATACGCAGTATTTT. It specifies CASMYRGVRNTDTQYF. The V gene is TRBV2, the J gene TRBJ2-3; 8 nucleotides agree with TRBD1. This CDR3 is built from 16 residues. Germline V gene data show CDR1 as SNHLY and CDR2 as FYNNEI. The trim removed 7 bases at V and 2 bases at J, leaving 11 bases unmatched.